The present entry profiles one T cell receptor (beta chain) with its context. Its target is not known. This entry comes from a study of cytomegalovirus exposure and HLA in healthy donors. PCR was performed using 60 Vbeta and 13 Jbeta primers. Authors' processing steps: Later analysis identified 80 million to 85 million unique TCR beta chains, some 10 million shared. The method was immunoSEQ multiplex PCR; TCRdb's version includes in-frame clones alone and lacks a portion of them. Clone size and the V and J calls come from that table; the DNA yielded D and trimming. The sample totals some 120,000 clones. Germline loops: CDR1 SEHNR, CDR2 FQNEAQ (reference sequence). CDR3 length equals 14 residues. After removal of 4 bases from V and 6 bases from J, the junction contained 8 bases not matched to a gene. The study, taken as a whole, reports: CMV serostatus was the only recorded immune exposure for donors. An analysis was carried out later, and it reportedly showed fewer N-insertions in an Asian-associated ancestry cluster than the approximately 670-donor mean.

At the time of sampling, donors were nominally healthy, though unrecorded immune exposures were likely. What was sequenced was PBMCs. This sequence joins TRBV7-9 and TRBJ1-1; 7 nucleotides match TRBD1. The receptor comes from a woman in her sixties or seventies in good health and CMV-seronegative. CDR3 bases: TGTGCCAGCAGCTCACAGGGGTTTCAGCCTGAAGCTTTCTTT. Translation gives CASSSQGFQPEAFF. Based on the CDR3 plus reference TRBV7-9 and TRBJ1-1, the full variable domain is DTGVSQNPRHKITKRGQNVTFRCDPISEHNRLYWYRQTLGQGPEFLTYFQNEAQLEKSRLLSDRFSAERPKGSFSTLEIQRTEQGDSAMYLCASSSQGFQPEAFFGQGTRLTVV.